The 4 T cell receptor beta chains in this list originate from one sample, sequenced in a study of T cells in Graves' hyperthyroidism and ophthalmopathy. From RNA transcripts, TCR beta CDR3 regions were amplified. Using the HTBI primer set, a first-round RT-PCR was run on the TCR CDR3. TCRdb processed the multiplex PCR reads anew with MiXCR; each CDR3 protein has one entry. The table has about 400,000 distinct CDR3 sequences, around a sixth seen once; the top ten hold approximately 14%. Sequencing was done on a sample of blood. The receptors originated from a woman aged 18-30 years with Graves' hyperthyroidism.

As for this clonotype: A much larger clone differs from this one at a single base, so this may be a read error. The chain couples TRBV18 to TRBJ2-2, with D possibly matching TRBD2 (5 bases). This CDR3 is 14 amino acids long. The germline V gene has CDR1 KGHSH and CDR2 LQKENI. In DNA form, the CDR3 reads TGTGCCAGCTCACCAGGGCAATTTACCGGGGAGCCGTTTTTT. It yields the protein CASSPGQFTGEPFF.

The chain joins TRBV6-2 or TRBV6-3 to TRBJ1-3; D unclear. V was cut by 7 bases and J by 4 bases, with 14 bases left in between. This CDR3 is 14 amino acids long. Per the germline V gene, CDR1 is MNHEY and CDR2 is SVGEGT. The CDR3 loop reads CASTGRAIGNTIYF. DNA for the CDR3: TGTGCCAGCACAGGACGGGCCATCGGAAACACCATATATTTT.

This clonotype has more than one count but fewer than ten. The chain carries TRBV20-1 and TRBJ2-1; TRBD2 matches at 9 bases. The germline V gene encodes CDR1 DFQATT and CDR2 SNEGSKA (reference sequence). This CDR3 spans 16 amino acids. Germline trimming cut 6 bases from V and 3 bases from J; bases unmatched to any gene: 12. The CDR3 loop is CSASAPSGAYYNEQFF. CDR3 DNA: TGCAGTGCCTCAGCCCCTAGCGGGGCATACTACAATGAGCAGTTCTTC.

Many counts were recorded for this clonotype. This chain uses TRBV6-5 with TRBJ2-1; unclear D gene. CDR3 length: 16 amino acids. V gave up 2 bases and J gave up 0 bases, with 11 bases separating them. From germline, CDR1 is MNHEY and CDR2 SVGAGI. The CDR3 protein is CASSYGHLSSYNEQFF. The CDR3 coding sequence is TGTGCCAGCAGTTACGGGCATCTAAGCTCCTACAATGAGCAGTTCTTC.